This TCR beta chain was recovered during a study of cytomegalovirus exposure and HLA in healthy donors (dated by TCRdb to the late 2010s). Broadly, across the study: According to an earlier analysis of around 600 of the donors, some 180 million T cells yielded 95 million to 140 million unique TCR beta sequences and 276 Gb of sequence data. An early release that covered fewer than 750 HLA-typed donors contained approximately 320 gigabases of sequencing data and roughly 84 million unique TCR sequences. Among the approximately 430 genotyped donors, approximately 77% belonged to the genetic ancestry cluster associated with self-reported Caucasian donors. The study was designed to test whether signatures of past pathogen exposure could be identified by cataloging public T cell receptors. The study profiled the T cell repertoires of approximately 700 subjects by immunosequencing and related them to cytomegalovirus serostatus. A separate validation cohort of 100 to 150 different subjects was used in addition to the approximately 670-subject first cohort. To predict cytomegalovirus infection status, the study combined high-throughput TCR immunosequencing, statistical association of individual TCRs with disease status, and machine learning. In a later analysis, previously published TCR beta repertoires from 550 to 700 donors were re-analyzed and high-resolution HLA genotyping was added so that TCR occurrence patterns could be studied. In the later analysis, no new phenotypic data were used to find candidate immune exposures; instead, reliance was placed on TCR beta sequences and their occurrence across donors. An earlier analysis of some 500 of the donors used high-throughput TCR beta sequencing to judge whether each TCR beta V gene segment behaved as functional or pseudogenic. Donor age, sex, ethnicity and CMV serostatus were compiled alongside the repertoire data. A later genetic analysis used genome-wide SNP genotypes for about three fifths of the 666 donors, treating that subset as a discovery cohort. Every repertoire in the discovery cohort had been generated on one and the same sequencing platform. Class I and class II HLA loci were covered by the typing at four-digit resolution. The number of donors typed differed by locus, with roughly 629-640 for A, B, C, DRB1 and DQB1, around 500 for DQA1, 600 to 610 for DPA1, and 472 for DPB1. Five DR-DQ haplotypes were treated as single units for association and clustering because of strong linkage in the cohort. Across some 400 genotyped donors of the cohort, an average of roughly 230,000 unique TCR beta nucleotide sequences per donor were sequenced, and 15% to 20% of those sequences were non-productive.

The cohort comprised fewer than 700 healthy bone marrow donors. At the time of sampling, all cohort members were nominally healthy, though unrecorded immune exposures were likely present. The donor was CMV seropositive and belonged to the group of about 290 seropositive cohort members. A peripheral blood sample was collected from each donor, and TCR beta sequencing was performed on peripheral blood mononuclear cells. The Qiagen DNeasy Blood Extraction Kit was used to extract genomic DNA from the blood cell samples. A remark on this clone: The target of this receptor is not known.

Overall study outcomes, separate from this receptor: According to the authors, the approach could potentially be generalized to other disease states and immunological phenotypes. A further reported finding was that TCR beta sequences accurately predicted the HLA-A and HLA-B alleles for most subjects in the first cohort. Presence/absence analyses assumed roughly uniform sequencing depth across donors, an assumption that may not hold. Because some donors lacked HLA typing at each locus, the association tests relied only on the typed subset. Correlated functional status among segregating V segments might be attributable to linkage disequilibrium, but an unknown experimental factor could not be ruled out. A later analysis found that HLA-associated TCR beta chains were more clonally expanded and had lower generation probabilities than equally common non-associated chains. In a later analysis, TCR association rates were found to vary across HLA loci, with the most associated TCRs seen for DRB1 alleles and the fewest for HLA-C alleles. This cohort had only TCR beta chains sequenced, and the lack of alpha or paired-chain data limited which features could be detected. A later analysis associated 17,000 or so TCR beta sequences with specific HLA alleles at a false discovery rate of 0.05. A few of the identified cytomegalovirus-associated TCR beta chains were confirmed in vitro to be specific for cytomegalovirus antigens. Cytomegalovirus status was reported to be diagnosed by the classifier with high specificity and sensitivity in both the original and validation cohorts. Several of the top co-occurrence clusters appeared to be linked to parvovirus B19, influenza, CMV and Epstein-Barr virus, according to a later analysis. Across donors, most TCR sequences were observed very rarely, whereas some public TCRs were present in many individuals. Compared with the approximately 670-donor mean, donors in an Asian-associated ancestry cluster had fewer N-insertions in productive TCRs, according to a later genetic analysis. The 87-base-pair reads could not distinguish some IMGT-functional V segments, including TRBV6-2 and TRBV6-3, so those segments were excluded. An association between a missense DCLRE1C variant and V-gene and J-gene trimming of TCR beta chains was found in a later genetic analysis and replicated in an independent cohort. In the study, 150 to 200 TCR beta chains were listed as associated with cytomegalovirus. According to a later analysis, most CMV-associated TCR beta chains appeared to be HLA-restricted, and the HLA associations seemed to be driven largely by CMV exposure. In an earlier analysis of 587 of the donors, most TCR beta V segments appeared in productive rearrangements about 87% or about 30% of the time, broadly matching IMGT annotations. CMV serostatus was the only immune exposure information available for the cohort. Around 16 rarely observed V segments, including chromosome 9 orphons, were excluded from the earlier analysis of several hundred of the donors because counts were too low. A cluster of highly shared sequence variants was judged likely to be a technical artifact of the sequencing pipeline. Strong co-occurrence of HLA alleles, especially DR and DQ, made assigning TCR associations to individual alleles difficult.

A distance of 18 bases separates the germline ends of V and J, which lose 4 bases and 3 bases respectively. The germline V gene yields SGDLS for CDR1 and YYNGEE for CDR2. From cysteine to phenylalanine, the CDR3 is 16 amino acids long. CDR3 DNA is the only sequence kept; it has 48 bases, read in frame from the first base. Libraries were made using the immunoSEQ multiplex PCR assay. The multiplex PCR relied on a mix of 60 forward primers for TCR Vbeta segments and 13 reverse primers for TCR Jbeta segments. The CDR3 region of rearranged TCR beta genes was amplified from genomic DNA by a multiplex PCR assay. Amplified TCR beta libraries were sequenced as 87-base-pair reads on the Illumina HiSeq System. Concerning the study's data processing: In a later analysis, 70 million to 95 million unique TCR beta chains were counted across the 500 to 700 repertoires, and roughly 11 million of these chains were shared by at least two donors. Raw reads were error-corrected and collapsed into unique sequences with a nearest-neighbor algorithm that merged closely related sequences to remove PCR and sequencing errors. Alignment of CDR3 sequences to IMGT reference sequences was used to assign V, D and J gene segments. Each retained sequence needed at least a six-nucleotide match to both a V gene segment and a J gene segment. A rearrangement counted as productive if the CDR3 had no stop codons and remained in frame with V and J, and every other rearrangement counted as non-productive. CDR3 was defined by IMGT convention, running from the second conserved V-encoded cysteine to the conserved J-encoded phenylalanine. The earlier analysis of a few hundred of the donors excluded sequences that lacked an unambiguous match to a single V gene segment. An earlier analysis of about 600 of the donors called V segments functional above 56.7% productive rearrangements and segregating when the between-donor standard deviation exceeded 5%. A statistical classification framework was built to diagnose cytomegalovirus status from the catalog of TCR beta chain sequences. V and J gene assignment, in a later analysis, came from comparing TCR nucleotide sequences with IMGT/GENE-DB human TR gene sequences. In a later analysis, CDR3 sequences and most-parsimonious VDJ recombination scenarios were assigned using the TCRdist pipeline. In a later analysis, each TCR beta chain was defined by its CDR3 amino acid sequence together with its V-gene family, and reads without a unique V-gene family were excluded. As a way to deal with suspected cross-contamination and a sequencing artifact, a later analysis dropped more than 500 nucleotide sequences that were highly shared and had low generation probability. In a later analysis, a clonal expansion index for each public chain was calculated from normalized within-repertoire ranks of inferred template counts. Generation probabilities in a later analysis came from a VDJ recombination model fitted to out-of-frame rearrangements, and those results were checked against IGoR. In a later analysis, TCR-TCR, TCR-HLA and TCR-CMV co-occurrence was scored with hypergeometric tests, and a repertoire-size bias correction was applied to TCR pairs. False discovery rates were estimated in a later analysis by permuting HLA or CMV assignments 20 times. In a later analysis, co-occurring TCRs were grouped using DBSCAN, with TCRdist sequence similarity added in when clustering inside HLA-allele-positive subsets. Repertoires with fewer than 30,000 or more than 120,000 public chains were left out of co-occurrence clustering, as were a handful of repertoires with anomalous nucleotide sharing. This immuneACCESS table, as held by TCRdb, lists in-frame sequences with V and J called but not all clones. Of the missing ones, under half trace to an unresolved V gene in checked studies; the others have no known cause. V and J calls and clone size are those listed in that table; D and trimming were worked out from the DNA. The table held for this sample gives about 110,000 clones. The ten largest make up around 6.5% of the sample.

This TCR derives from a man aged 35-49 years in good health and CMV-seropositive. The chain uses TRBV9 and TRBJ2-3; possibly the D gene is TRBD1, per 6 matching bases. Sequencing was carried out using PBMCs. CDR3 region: CASSSHLAGATDTQYF. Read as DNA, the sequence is TGTGCCAGCAGCTCTCATTTGGCAGGGGCGACAGATACGCAGTATTTT.